This T cell receptor beta chain emerged from a study of shared clonotypes between healthy human individuals (TCRdb year 2020). In the study overall: The cohort comprised two women and a few men aged 18 to 49 years. Each donor's leukapheresis produced roughly between roughly 0.9 and 9 billion PBMCs. For each donor, CD4 naive and CD4 memory were each given three plates, CD8 naive was given two plates, and CD8 memory was given one plate. Different laboratories and diverse techniques were used to prepare libraries and sequence TCR repertoires, to increase sequencing depth and limit assay-specific biases. Blood TCR repertoires of roughly five healthy adults were deeply sequenced to estimate repertoire size and the extent of clonotype sharing between individuals.

Using the deep immunoSEQ assay, TCR CDR3 regions were amplified from genomic DNA by multiplex PCR. For each cell subset, the extracted genomic DNA was distributed evenly across all wells of several immunoSEQ 96-well plates, and each plate served as one replicate. For sorted subsets, roughly 190 ng of genomic DNA, equivalent to roughly 33,000 T cell genomes, went into each replicate PCR. The purified libraries were quantified using a Qubit 3.0 fluorometer, sized with a Bioanalyzer 2100, and then quantified again using the KAPA Library Quantification kit. A separate single-read 150-cycle Illumina NextSeq 550 flow cell was used to sequence each immunoSEQ 96-well plate. The paper's processing steps were these. Because the immunoSEQ output included only junctional sequences and no quality scores, the filtering could not be the same as the filtering used for full-length reads. To assign V/J genes and CDR3, sequences were annotated using PyIR, a Python wrapper for IgBLAST v1.9, with IMGT germline references. Any read was removed if the V/J assignment was weak (E-value above 1e-6), the CDR3 was missing, or the read contained stop codons, out-of-frame junctions, or ambiguous translated residues. V3J clonotypes were defined as sequences sharing an identical inferred V gene, J gene, and CDR3 amino acid sequence. To compute the percentage overlap between repertoires, the number of shared unique clonotypes was divided by the size of the smaller repertoire. Richness of each repertoire was evaluated using RTK rarefaction, the Chao1 estimator, and Recon v2.1 estimates of unobserved clonotypes. Generation probabilities for all TCRbeta clonotypes obtained by the gDNA method from a handful of donors were computed using OLGA. Imported from immuneACCESS, the table was reduced by TCRdb to in-frame sequences with V and J called. These copies leave out some clones; in studies compared against another copy, an unresolved V gene accounts for under half, and the cause of the remainder is not known. V and J calls plus clone size are reproduced from that table; the DNA served to infer D and trimming. Counted in this sample were just over 2,000,000 clones; around 95% of them appeared once. The ten biggest clones cover 0.1% to 0.15% of the sample.

The donors were healthy, HIV-negative adults who had no recently reported acute infections or vaccinations. Only Caucasian adults living in Nashville, Tennessee, USA were represented among the donors. CD4+ T cells were enriched through magnetic negative selection, after which naive cells were positively selected on CD45RA and the remaining negative fraction served as the memory subset. Blood was collected by leukapheresis, and PBMCs were isolated by Ficoll-Histopaque density gradient centrifugation and then cryopreserved in liquid nitrogen vapor phase. Purity and quantity of every magnetically sorted T cell population were checked by analytical flow cytometry. From each sorted fraction, genomic DNA was isolated and quantified by UV absorbance on a Nanodrop 2000c. Including cysteine and phenylalanine, the CDR3 has 13 amino acids. The sequence is cut down to CDR3 DNA, 39 bases in frame from base 1. Cut back by 6 bases and 1 base, the V and J ends lie 4 bases apart. The germline V gene gives CDR1 as SNHLY and CDR2 as FYNNEI.

A note on this clone: Which antigen it targets is not known. Qualities for individual bases were not recorded, and no much larger clone is one base off. Other nucleotide sequences from this sample produce the same CDR3.

Study-wide findings and limitations: Naive subsets generally had larger estimated clonotype richness than memory subsets. Pairwise subsampling led to the expectation that sequencing depth would affect the degree of clonotype sharing among donors. Sampling was limited to blood, and TCR repertoires in tissue likely differ from TCR repertoires in blood. The small number of donors limited the genetic and exposure-history diversity represented. Sharing across four donors was observed for 4.5% to 6.5% of naive CD4, over 3% of naive CD8, 2% to 2.5% of memory CD4, and less than 0.45% of memory CD8 clonotypes. Compared with non-shared clonotypes, the clonotypes found in all four sorted-subset donors had higher generation probabilities. Incomplete sequencing was indicated by rarefaction of sorted-subset datasets, despite the large sequencing depth.

This clonotype was sampled from a man aged 18 to 30 in good health. Sequenced sample: naive CD4+ T cells sorted from blood. The sample's cell subset or site label is to be understood as: CD45RA+ positively selected. The V and J genes are TRBV2 and TRBJ2-6; the D gene is not confidently resolved. The CDR3 here reads CASRVSGANVLTF. The DNA sequence is given as TGTGCCAGCAGGGTTTCTGGGGCCAACGTCCTGACTTTC. Here the CDR3 is joined to the reference TRBV2 and TRBJ2-6 genes, and the full variable domain is: EPEVTQTPSHQVTQMGQEVILRCVPISNHLYFYWYRQILGQKVEFLVSFYNNEISEKSEIFDDQFSVERPDGSNFTLKIRSTKLEDSAMYFCASRVSGANVLTFGAGSRLTVL.